This TCR beta chain appears in the sequencing data of a study of STAT5B mutations in CD4+ large granular lymphocyte leukemia. On this clone: Its antigen is currently unknown.

The germline gives CDR1 SGHDT, CDR2 YYEEEE. Trimming took off 2 bases at V and 7 bases at J, with 13 bases between the two ends. The CDR3 has 14 amino acids. Sequenced by immunoSEQ multiplex PCR; TCRdb stores in-frame clones only, minus some. The data hold some 29,000 clones, with around 85% observed a single time. General study findings and limits: No patients shared main leukemic clonotypes, though roughly 25% appeared at low frequency elsewhere.

The J gene is TRBJ1-5, the V gene TRBV5-6; D possibly corresponds to TRBD1 (5 bases). This sequence was found in a human donor in good health. The sample comprised CD4+ T cells from blood buffy coats. CDR3 bases: TGTGCCAGCAGCTTCGGACAAGTCAACCAGCCCCAGCATTTT. Translation: CASSFGQVNQPQHF.